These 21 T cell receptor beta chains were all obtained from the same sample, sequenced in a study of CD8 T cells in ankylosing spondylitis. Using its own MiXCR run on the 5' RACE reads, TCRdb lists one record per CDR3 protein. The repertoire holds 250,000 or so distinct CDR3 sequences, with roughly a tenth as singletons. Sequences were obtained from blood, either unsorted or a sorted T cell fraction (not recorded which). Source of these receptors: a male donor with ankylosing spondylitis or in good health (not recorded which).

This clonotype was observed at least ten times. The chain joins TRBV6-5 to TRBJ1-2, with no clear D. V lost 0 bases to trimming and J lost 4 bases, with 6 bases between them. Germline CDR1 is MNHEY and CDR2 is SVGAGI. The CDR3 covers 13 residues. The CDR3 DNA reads TGTGCCAGCAGTTACTCGGTCGGCTATGGCTACACCTTC. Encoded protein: CASSYSVGYGYTF.

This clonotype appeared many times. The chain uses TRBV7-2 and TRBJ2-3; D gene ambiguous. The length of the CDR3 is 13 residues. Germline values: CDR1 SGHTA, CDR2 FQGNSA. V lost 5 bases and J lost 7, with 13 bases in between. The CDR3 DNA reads TGTGCCAGCAGCGCCCTGAGAGGTTATACGCAGTATTTT. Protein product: CASSALRGYTQYF.

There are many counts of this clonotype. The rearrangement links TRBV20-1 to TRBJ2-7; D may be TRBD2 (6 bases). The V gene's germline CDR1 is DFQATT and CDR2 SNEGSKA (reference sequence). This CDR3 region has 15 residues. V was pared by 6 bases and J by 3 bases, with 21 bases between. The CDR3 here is CSAANRERLNYEQYF. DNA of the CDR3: TGCAGTGCCGCAAATCGGGAGAGGTTGAACTACGAGCAGTACTTC.

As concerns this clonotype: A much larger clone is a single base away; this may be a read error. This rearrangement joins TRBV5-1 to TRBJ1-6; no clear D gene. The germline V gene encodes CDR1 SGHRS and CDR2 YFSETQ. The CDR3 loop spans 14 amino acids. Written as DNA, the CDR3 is TGCACCAGCAGCTTGGCGGTGGGTAATTCACCCCTCCACTTT. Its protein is CTSSLAVGNSPLHF.

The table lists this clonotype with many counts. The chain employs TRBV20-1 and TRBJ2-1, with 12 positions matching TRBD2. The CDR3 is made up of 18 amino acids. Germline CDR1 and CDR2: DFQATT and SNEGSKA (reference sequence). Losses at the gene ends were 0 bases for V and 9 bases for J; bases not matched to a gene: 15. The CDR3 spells CSAREIRLAGEASGEQFF. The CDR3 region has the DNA TGCAGTGCTAGAGAGATCAGACTAGCGGGAGAAGCTTCGGGTGAGCAGTTCTTC.

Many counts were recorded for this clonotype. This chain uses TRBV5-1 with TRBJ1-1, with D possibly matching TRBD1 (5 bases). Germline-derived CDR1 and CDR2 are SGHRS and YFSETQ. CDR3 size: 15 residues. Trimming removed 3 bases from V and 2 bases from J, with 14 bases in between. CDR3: CASSWGLAPNTEAFF. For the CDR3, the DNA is TGCGCCAGCAGCTGGGGACTGGCACCTAACACTGAAGCTTTCTTT.

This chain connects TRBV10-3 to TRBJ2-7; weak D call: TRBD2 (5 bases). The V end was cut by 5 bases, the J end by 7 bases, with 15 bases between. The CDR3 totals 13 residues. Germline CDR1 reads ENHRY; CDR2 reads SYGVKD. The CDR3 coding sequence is TGTGCCATCAGTTCAGGACTCCTACGAGAGCAGTACTTC. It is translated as CAISSGLLREQYF.

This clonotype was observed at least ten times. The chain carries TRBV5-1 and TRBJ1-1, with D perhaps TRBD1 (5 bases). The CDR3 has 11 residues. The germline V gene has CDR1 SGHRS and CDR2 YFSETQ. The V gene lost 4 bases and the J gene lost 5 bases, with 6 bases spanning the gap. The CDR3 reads CASSGTTEAFF. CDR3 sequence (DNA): TGCGCCAGCAGCGGGACGACTGAAGCTTTCTTT.

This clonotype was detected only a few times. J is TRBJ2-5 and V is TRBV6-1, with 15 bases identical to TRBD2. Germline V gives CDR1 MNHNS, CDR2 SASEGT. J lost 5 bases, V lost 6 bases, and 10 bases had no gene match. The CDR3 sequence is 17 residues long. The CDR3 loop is CASSPVPGLAGGETQYF. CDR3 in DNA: TGTGCCAGCAGCCCGGTGCCGGGACTAGCGGGGGGCGAGACCCAGTACTTC.

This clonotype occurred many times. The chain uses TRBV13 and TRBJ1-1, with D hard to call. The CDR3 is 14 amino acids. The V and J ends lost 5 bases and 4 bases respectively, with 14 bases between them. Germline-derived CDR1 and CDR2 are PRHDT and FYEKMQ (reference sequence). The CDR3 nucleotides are TGTGCCAGCAGCCGGAGGGCCGTGGGCACTGAAGCTTTCTTT. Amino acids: CASSRRAVGTEAFF.

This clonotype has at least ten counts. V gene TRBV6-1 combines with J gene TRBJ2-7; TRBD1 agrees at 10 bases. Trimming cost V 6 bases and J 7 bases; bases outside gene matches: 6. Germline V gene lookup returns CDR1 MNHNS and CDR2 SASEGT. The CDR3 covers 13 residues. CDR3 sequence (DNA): TGTGCCAGCAGGAGACAGGGGGCTCGGGAGCAGTACTTC. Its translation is CASRRQGAREQYF.

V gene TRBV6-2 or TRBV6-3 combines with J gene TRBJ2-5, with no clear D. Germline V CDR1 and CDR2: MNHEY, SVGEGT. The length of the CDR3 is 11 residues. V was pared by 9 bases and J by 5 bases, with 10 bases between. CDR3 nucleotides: TGTGCCAGGACCCTGGGGGAGACCCAGTACTTC. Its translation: CARTLGETQYF.

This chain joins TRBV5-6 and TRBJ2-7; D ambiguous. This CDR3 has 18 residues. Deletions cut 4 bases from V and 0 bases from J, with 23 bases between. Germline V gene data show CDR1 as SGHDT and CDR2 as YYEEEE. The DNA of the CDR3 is TGTGCCAGCAGCCCCGGAATTTTAGGAGTGGGAATCTCCTACGAGCAGTACTTC. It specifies CASSPGILGVGISYEQYF.

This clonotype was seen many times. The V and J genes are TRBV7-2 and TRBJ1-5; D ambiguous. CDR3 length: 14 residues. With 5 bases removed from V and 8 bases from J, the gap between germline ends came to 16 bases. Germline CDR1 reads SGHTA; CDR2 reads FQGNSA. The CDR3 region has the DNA TGTGCCAGCAGCCCCCGTATTTCCGTTAAGCCCCAGCATTTT. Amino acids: CASSPRISVKPQHF.

The CDR3 spells CASSVGRASGQYEQYF. Here the CDR3 DNA reads TGTGCCAGCAGTGTGGGCCGGGCTAGCGGGCAATACGAGCAGTACTTC. The chain links TRBV2 to TRBJ2-7; 8 bases map to TRBD2. The CDR3 totals 16 residues. Germline V gene data show CDR1 as SNHLY and CDR2 as FYNNEI. J was trimmed by 4 bases and V by 4 bases; bases with no gene match: 12.

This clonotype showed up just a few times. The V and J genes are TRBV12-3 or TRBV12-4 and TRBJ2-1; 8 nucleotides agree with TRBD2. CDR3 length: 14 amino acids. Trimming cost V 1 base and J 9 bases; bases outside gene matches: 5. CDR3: CASSLETSDAEQFF. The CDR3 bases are TGTGCCAGCAGTTTAGAGACTAGCGATGCTGAGCAGTTCTTC.

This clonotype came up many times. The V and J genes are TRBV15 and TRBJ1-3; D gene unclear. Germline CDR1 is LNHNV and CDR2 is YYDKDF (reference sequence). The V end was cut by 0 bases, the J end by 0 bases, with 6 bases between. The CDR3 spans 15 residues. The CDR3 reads CATSREASSGNTIYF. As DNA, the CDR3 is TGTGCCACCAGCAGAGAGGCGTCCTCTGGAAACACCATATATTTT. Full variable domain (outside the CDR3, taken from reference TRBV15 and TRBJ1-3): DAMVIQNPRYQVTQFGKPVTLSCSQTLNHNVMYWYQQKSSQAPKLLFHYYDKDFNNEADTPDNFQSRRPNTSFCFLDIRSPGLGDTAMYLCATSREASSGNTIYFGEGSWLTVV.

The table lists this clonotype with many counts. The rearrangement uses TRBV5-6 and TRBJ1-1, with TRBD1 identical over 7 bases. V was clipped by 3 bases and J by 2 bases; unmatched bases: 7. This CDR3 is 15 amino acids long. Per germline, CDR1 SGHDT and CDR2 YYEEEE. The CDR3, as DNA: TGTGCCAGCAGCTATGCGGACAGGCCAAACACTGAAGCTTTCTTT. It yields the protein CASSYADRPNTEAFF.

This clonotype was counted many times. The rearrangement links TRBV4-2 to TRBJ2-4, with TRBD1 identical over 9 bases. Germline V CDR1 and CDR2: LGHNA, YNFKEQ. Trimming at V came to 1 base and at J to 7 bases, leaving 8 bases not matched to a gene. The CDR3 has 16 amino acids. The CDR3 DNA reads TGTGCCAGCAGCCAAGGAACAGGGGGCGTTCCGAACATTCAGTACTTC. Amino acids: CASSQGTGGVPNIQYF.

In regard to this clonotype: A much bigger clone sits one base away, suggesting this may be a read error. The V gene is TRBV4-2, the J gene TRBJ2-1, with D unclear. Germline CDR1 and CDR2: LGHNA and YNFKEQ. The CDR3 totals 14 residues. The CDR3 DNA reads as TGTACCAGCAGCCACGGCGGCTCCTACAATGAGCAGTTCTTC. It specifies CTSSHGGSYNEQFF.

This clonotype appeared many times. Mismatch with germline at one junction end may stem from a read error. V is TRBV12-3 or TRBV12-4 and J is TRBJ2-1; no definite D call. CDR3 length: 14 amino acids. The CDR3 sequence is CASSLGPAVREQFF. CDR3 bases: TGTGCCAGCAGCTTAGGACCAGCAGTGCGGGAGCAGTTCTTC.